This TCR beta chain was sequenced in a study of CD4 T cells in relation to SARS-CoV-2 and coronaviruses. This clone was seen just once. Its antigen is undetermined. CDR1 is SGHAT and CDR2 is FQDESV in the germline V gene (reference sequence). The CDR3 runs to 14 residues. Deletions cut 8 bases from V and 6 bases from J, with 19 bases between. Before the COVID-19 pandemic, during about 2011-2019, CD4+ T cells were taken from unexposed donors. The cells were cultured for under 13 days before CD4+ T cells were isolated. Cultures held under 2.5 million PBMCs per well with approximately 9.8 IU/ml IL-2. Notes on the study in general: Monoreactive clones expanded significantly more to SARS-CoV-2 than crossreactive clones did.

Measured with immunoSEQ multiplex PCR; TCRdb has only the in-frame clones, and not every one. The table has tens of thousands of clones, just over 65% seen once. The gene calls are TRBV11-1 and TRBJ1-2; D perhaps matches TRBD1 (6 bases). Sequenced material: CD4+ T cells from PBMCs, cultured in vitro. The TCR sequence derives from a human donor in good health. The CDR3 is CASEPGASDNGYTF. CDR3 bases: TGTGCCAGCGAACCAGGGGCCTCGGATAATGGCTACACCTTC.